This T cell receptor (beta chain) appears in the sequencing data of a study of T cells in Graves' hyperthyroidism and ophthalmopathy. From germline, CDR1 is SGHTA and CDR2 FQGNSA. V gave up 4 bases and J gave up 6 bases, with 12 bases separating them. This CDR3 is built from 13 residues. The investigators amplified TCR beta CDR3 regions from RNA transcripts. HTBI primers drove first-round RT-PCR of the TCR CDR3. TCRdb re-called the multiplex PCR reads with MiXCR, one entry per CDR3 protein. This sample has 300,000 to 450,000 distinct CDR3 sequences, with roughly 15% found just once. In this sample, this clonotype turned up many times.

Specimen: blood. This TCR derives from a woman younger than 45 with Graves' ophthalmopathy. The genes are TRBV7-2 and TRBJ1-2; D not resolved. In nucleotides, the CDR3 is TGTGCCAGCAGCTCCAGGCTTTTCGATGGCTACACCTTC. Its protein is CASSSRLFDGYTF.